The entry below describes one T cell receptor (beta chain). Its specificity is not known. The data were obtained in a study of PD-1 blockade in classical Hodgkin lymphoma. Study-wide points: Reported baseline diversity: healthy donors highest, relapsed/refractory patients lowest. Any patient who commenced nivolumab under 1 year after ASCT was excluded. Complete responders started with a diversity level that resembled newly diagnosed patients at baseline.

The V gene lost 4 bases and the J gene lost 7 bases, with 11 bases spanning the gap. This CDR3 spans 12 amino acids. CDR1 is SGDLS and CDR2 is YYNGEE in the germline V gene. Patients all relapsed after autologous stem cell transplantation, and there was variation in brentuximab vedotin exposure. Best outcomes ranged across complete response, partial response and progressive disease. The table came from immunoSEQ multiplex PCR; TCRdb's copy has only in-frame clones and leaves some out. The sample shows 35,000 to 45,000 clones, around 63% of them seen only once. The input for sequencing was peripheral blood mononuclear cells (PBMCs), taken before the second cycle of nivolumab. The receptor comes from a human donor with classical Hodgkin lymphoma. This chain joins TRBV9 and TRBJ1-2; D call uncertain. The CDR3 loop is CASSPRWGGYTF. CDR3 sequence (DNA): TGTGCCAGCAGCCCCCGATGGGGTGGCTACACCTTC.